What follows are 20 T cell receptor beta chains derived from one specimen sequenced in a study of long-term antiretroviral therapy in people with HIV. A v3.0 immunoSEQ assay was performed at survey level. Repertoires were generated with immunoSEQ multiplex PCR, while TCRdb's copy carries only in-frame clones and drops some. The sample lists tens of thousands of clones; nearly 95% were seen once. The material sequenced was unsorted PBMCs, taken roughly 6.3 years after starting antiretroviral therapy. All receptors come from a middle-aged woman with HIV.

The chain carries TRBV19 and TRBJ1-1; 9 bases align to TRBD1. This CDR3 is built from 16 residues. V lost 3 bases to trimming and J lost 5 bases; unmatched junction nucleotides: 10. Germline-derived CDR1 and CDR2 are LNHDA and SQIVND (reference sequence). In DNA, the CDR3 is TGTGCCAGTAGTATCAGCACAGGGGGCCGGGGTACTGAAGCTTTCTTT. Protein product: CASSISTGGRGTEAFF.

This clone was found a few times. V is TRBV29-1 and J is TRBJ1-2, with 12 bases identical to TRBD1. Per the germline V gene, CDR1 is SQVTM and CDR2 is ANQGSEA. This CDR3 is built from 13 residues. J lost 6 bases, V lost 6 bases, and 5 bases had no gene match. CDR3 sequence reads: CSVLGTGGNGYTF. The CDR3 DNA reads as TGCAGCGTCTTGGGGACAGGGGGCAATGGCTACACCTTC.

This sequence joins TRBV28 and TRBJ2-1, with TRBD2 identical over 10 bases. This CDR3 is built from 17 residues. The trim removed 1 base at V and 4 bases at J, leaving 7 bases unmatched. CDR1 is MDHEN and CDR2 is SYDVKM in the germline V gene. DNA of the CDR3: TGTGCCAGCAGTTTATCGATAGGTAGCGGGGGGTACAATGAGCAGTTCTTC. Protein: CASSLSIGSGGYNEQFF.

This sequence joins TRBV9 and TRBJ2-6, with no clear D. From germline, CDR1 is SGDLS and CDR2 YYNGEE. Deletions cut 3 bases from V and 3 bases from J, with 16 bases between. The CDR3 length is 17 residues. CDR3 residues: CASSAARFAGGANVLTF. CDR3 nucleotides: TGTGCCAGCAGCGCCGCCCGGTTCGCTGGTGGGGCCAACGTCCTGACTTTC.

The chain has TRBV7-3 and TRBJ1-1; TRBD1 agrees at 10 bases. The CDR3 sequence is 17 residues long. From germline, CDR1 is SGHTA and CDR2 FQGTGA. The J segment lost 1 base and the V segment lost 6 bases, leaving 11 bases of the junction unmatched. CDR3 residues: CASRPTGTGAANTEAFF. For the CDR3, the DNA is TGTGCCAGCAGGCCCACCGGGACAGGGGCCGCGAACACTGAAGCTTTCTTT.

This clone has a single count. This chain links TRBV11-3 with TRBJ2-7, with a tentative D call TRBD2 (6 bases). The CDR3 sequence is 17 residues long. V lost 1 base, J lost 1 base, and 17 bases lay in between. Germline V gene data show CDR1 as SGHNT and CDR2 as YENEEA. The CDR3 sequence: CASSLGLGGRGSYEQYF. Here the CDR3 DNA reads TGTGCCAGCAGCTTAGGCCTGGGCGGACGGGGGTCCTACGAGCAGTACTTC.

The chain joins TRBV14 to TRBJ1-2; D uncertain. The CDR3 loop spans 14 amino acids. Per the germline V gene, CDR1 is SGHDN and CDR2 is FVKESK. Trimming removed 4 bases from V and 4 bases from J, with 13 bases in between. This CDR3 is CASSPSGGPYGYTF. Written as DNA, the CDR3 is TGTGCCAGCAGCCCGTCGGGCGGCCCCTATGGCTACACCTTC.

The J gene is TRBJ1-2, the V gene TRBV2; possible D gene TRBD1, 6 bases. V was clipped by 7 bases and J by 12 bases, with 21 bases between them. CDR1 and CDR2 from the germline V gene are SNHLY and FYNNEI. The CDR3 is made up of 13 amino acids. In nucleotides, the CDR3 is TGTGCCAGCACCTTCCAAGAAAGGGGGGCCCACACCTTC. It translates to CASTFQERGAHTF.

The J gene is TRBJ2-7, the V gene TRBV5-1; no firm D call. The CDR3 consists of 13 residues. Germline V gives CDR1 SGHRS, CDR2 YFSETQ. Trimming took off 1 base at V and 0 bases at J, with 5 bases between the two ends. The chain's CDR3 is CASSLPSSYEQYF. The CDR3, as DNA: TGCGCCAGCAGCTTGCCAAGCTCCTACGAGCAGTACTTC.

The chain carries TRBV25-1 and TRBJ1-2; D might be TRBD1 (5 bases). Germline values: CDR1 MGHDK, CDR2 SYGVNS. Trimming cost V 8 bases and J 8 bases, with 21 bases left between them. The CDR3 is 14 amino acids. The CDR3 nucleotides are TGTGCCAGCTCCTCTTGGACCGGGGGTTCCGGCTACACCTTC. The encoded protein is CASSSWTGGSGYTF.

The rearrangement uses TRBV7-9 and TRBJ1-1; D gene ambiguous. CDR3 length: 13 residues. Trimming removed 2 bases at V and 2 bases at J, with 6 bases between. The germline V gene encodes CDR1 SEHNR and CDR2 FQNEAQ (reference sequence). CDR3 in DNA: TGTGCCAGCAGCTTACCGGGCAACACTGAAGCTTTCTTT. Its translation is CASSLPGNTEAFF. Combining the CDR3 with reference TRBV7-9 and TRBJ1-1 gives the whole variable domain DTGVSQNPRHKITKRGQNVTFRCDPISEHNRLYWYRQTLGQGPEFLTYFQNEAQLEKSRLLSDRFSAERPKGSFSTLEIQRTEQGDSAMYLCASSLPGNTEAFFGQGTRLTVV.

The chain joins TRBV12-2 to TRBJ2-7; no check of the table's D call, TRBD1, against the DNA was made. TRBV12-2 is a pseudogene locus. The CDR3 extends over 15 amino acids. CDR3 nucleotide sequence: TGTGCAAGTCGGTCCGGGACAGGGGAACCCTACGAGCAGTACTTC. Translation gives CASRSGTGEPYEQYF.

The chain recombines TRBV6-5 with TRBJ1-3; D uncertain. Per the germline V gene, CDR1 is MNHEY and CDR2 is SVGAGI. This CDR3 comprises 13 residues. The V end was cut by 10 bases, the J end by 0 bases, with 10 bases between. CDR3 nucleotides: TGTGCCACCTACGTTAGCTCTGGAAACACCATATATTTT. Encoded protein: CATYVSSGNTIYF.

The V gene is TRBV29-1, the J gene TRBJ1-2; TRBD1 is a possible D gene (6 bases). Germline V gene sequence: CDR1 SQVTM, CDR2 ANQGSEA. CDR3 length: 16 amino acids. The V and J ends lost 0 bases and 5 bases respectively, with 19 bases between them. CDR3 DNA: TGCAGCGTTGAAGAGGGGGCCCTGACCTTACAATATGGCTACACCTTC. This translates into CSVEEGALTLQYGYTF.

This clone was observed a handful of times. In nucleotides, the CDR3 is TGCGCCAGCAGCCAAGAGGCGCGGGTAAATCAGCCCCAGCATTTT. This codes for CASSQEARVNQPQHF. The chain employs TRBV4-1 and TRBJ1-5; D is ambiguous. The germline V and J ends were trimmed by 0 bases and 4 bases, with 10 bases remaining between them. The CDR3 runs 15 residues. Germline CDR1 MGHRA, CDR2 YSYEKL.

This clone was observed once. The chain joins TRBV19 to TRBJ2-1; 10 nucleotides align to TRBD1. Trimming took 5 bases from V and 4 from J; bases not matched to a gene: 11. The CDR3 runs 17 residues. In germline, CDR1 is LNHDA, CDR2 SQIVND (reference sequence). The CDR3 bases are TGTGCCAGTAGTTTGGGGCTCCGGGACAGGGGATACAATGAGCAGTTCTTC. This codes for CASSLGLRDRGYNEQFF.

The CDR3, as DNA: TGTGCCAGGGATCCCTTAGGACTAGCGGGGGAGGGTGGAAACATTCAGTACTTC. Translated, it gives CARDPLGLAGEGGNIQYF. The chain carries TRBV7-8 and TRBJ2-4, with 13 bases that match TRBD2. Germline CDR1 SGHVS, CDR2 FQNEAQ. The CDR3 has 18 amino acids. Trimming removed 9 bases from V and 6 bases from J; junction bases left unmatched: 17.

This rearrangement joins TRBV14 to TRBJ2-7, with D uncertain. The CDR3 is 14 amino acids. Germline loops: CDR1 SGHDN, CDR2 FVKESK. Trimming cost V 4 bases and J 4 bases, with 14 bases left between them. CDR3 DNA: TGTGCCAGCAGCCCTCTTGGTCTCGAGTACGAGCAGTACTTC. Encoded protein: CASSPLGLEYEQYF. The full variable domain, with the rest looked up from reference TRBV14 and TRBJ2-7, is EAGVTQFPSHSVIEKGQTVTLRCDPISGHDNLYWYRRVMGKEIKFLLHFVKESKQDESGMPNNRFLAERTGGTYSTLKVQPAELEDSGVYFCASSPLGLEYEQYFGPGTRLTVT.

V is TRBV5-4 and J is TRBJ2-4; D is unresolved. The germline V gene has CDR1 SGHNT and CDR2 YYREEE (reference sequence). The CDR3 extends over 14 amino acids. Trimming took off 0 bases at V and 5 bases at J, with 9 bases between the two ends. For the CDR3, the DNA is TGTGCCAGCAGCTTGGACCAGAGCGAAAACATTCAGTACTTC. This sequence encodes CASSLDQSENIQYF.

This rearrangement joins TRBV6-5 to TRBJ1-2, with TRBD1 identical over 9 bases. The CDR3 spans 15 residues. The V gene's germline CDR1 is MNHEY and CDR2 SVGAGI. Germline trimming cut 6 bases from V and 6 bases from J; bases unmatched to any gene: 11. CDR3: CASSSTGGSGHGYTF. As DNA, the CDR3 is TGTGCCAGCAGCTCTACAGGGGGCTCGGGGCATGGCTACACCTTC.